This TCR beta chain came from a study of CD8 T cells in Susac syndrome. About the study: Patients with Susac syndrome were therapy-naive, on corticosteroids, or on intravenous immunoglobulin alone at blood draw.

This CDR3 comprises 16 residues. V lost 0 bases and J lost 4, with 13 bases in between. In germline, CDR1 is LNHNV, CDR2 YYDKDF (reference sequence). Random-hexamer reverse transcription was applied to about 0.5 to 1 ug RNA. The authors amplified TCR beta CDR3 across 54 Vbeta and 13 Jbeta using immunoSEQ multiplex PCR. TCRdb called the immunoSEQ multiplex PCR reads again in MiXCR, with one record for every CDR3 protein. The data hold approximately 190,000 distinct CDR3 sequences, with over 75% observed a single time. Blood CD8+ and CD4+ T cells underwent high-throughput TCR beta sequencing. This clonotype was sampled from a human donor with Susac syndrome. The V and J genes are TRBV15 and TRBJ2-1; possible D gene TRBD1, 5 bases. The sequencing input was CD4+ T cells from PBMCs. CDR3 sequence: CATSRDPIDSYNEQFF. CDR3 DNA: TGTGCCACCAGCAGAGATCCTATCGACAGTTACAATGAGCAGTTCTTC. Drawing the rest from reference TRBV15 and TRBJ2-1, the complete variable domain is DAMVIQNPRYQVTQFGKPVTLSCSQTLNHNVMYWYQQKSSQAPKLLFHYYDKDFNNEADTPDNFQSRRPNTSFCFLDIRSPGLGDTAMYLCATSRDPIDSYNEQFFGPGTRLTVL.